Described below is a single TCR beta chain sequence and its context. The antigen remains unidentified. This CDR3 spans 15 amino acids. From germline, CDR1 is MNHEY and CDR2 SVGAGI. Trimming cost V 2 bases and J 2 bases, with 10 bases left between them. These data are taken from a study of cytomegalovirus exposure and HLA in healthy donors. The PCR had 60 Vbeta and 13 Jbeta primers. Using immunoSEQ multiplex PCR, the repertoire was profiled, and TCRdb retains in-frame clones only, with some absent. The table shows around 180,000 clones, with about 90% occurring only once. General study results and limits: A few chains tied to CMV proved CMV antigen-specific in vitro. TCR beta chains numbering more than 150 were designated cytomegalovirus-associated.

The gene calls are TRBV6-5 and TRBJ1-3; a weak D match, TRBD1 (6 bases). This clonotype was obtained from a girl younger than two in good health and CMV-seronegative. The sample comprised PBMCs. CDR3 loop: CASSYLQGTGNTIYF. CDR3 coding DNA: TGTGCCAGCAGTTACCTACAGGGAACTGGAAACACCATATATTTT.